Each of the 13 T cell receptor beta chains below was sequenced from the same sample in a study of breast tumors, draining lymph nodes, adjacent tissues (dated by TCRdb to about 2016). Libraries were built with multiplex PCR. TCRdb records Illumina HiSeq 2000 as the sequencer. TCRdb took the public reads, trimmed them with fastp at Q25, ran MiXCR for clone calling and kept in-frame beta chains. Identical CDR3 proteins give one entry, which carries the most common genes and DNA. Recorded for this sample are around 230,000 distinct CDR3 sequences; 32% of them occurred a single time. More than 1.3% of the sample is taken by the ten largest. Lymph node samples were obtained from the axillary draining lymph nodes of breast cancer patients. What was sequenced was axillary lymph node tissue. These receptors came from a female donor with breast cancer. Some clones in this sample may be carry-over from other donors' samples.

There are a few counts of this clonotype. The chain couples TRBV6-5 to TRBJ1-2, with 11 bases aligning to TRBD1. CDR1 is MNHEY, CDR2 SVGAGI, per germline. V was pared by 5 bases and J by 4 bases, with 9 bases of the junction left unmatched. This CDR3 region has 16 residues. The CDR3 here is CASSHGQGAEGYGYTF. As DNA, the CDR3 is TGTGCCAGCAGTCACGGACAGGGGGCGGAGGGCTATGGCTACACCTTC.

This clonotype was detected ten times or more. This chain links TRBV30 with TRBJ1-6; D is ambiguous. This CDR3 is built from 13 residues. Between the trimmed V and J ends, which lost 2 bases and 6 bases, there was a span of 8 bases. Per germline, CDR1 GTSNPN and CDR2 SVGIG (reference sequence). The CDR3: CAWSSGSNSPLHF. Here the CDR3 DNA reads TGTGCCTGGAGTTCAGGCAGTAATTCACCCCTCCACTTT.

The chain couples TRBV29-1 to TRBJ1-4, with D perhaps matching TRBD1 (5 bases). This CDR3 has 13 amino acids. V was cut by 4 bases and J by 5 bases, with 11 bases left in between. Germline V gives CDR1 SQVTM, CDR2 ANQGSEA. The CDR3 DNA sequence: TGCAGCGTTGTACCCCCAGGGAATGAAAAACTGTTTTTT. It yields the protein CSVVPPGNEKLFF.

The chain uses TRBV9 and TRBJ2-5; 9 bases map to TRBD2. CDR3 size: 17 residues. After removal of 4 bases from V and 9 bases from J, the junction contained 19 bases not matched to a gene. Germline CDR1 reads SGDLS; CDR2 reads YYNGEE. The CDR3 loop is CASSLSSGRGGSQPQYF. In DNA, the CDR3 is TGTGCCAGCAGCCTCAGTAGCGGGAGAGGGGGATCTCAGCCCCAGTACTTC.

This clonotype has at least ten counts. This rearrangement joins TRBV9 to TRBJ1-6; 7 nucleotides align to TRBD1. Germline CDR1 SGDLS, CDR2 YYNGEE. This CDR3 spans 14 amino acids. V dropped 4 bases and J dropped 7; count of bases not matched to a gene: 5. The CDR3 reads CASSPPGQNSPLHF. The CDR3 DNA reads as TGTGCCAGCAGCCCCCCGGGACAGAATTCACCCCTCCACTTT.

This chain uses TRBV7-2 with TRBJ2-6; 7 bases match TRBD1. Germline loops: CDR1 SGHTA, CDR2 FQGNSA. Unmatched junction bases numbered 10, after V lost 5 bases and J lost 0 bases. The CDR3 has 18 residues. CDR3 amino acids: CASSEGADFRSGANVLTF. The CDR3 DNA reads TGTGCCAGCAGCGAGGGGGCGGATTTTCGCTCTGGGGCCAACGTCCTGACTTTC.

The sample holds a few counts of this clonotype. The junction departs from the called germline gene at one end, perhaps through a read error. The V gene is TRBV30, the J gene TRBJ2-7; D possibly corresponds to TRBD2 (6 bases). CDR3 length: 16 residues. CDR1 GTSNPN and CDR2 SVGIG come from the germline V gene (reference sequence). The CDR3 DNA is TGTGCCTGGAGCACCTCTCCGGGACTCTTACCCTACGAGCGGTACTTC. Its protein is CAWSTSPGLLPYERYF. Full variable domain (missing parts from reference TRBV30 and TRBJ2-7): SQTIHQWPATLVQPVGSPLSLECTVEGTSNPNLYWYRQAAGRGLQLLFYSVGIGQISSEVPQNLSASRPQDRQFILSSKKLLLSDSGFYLCAWSTSPGLLPYERYFGPGTRLTVT.

This clonotype was seen repeatedly, ten times or more. This sequence joins TRBV5-1 and TRBJ2-7; D is tentatively TRBD1 or TRBD2 (5 bases each). The CDR3 contains 19 residues. The V end lost 1 base, the J end lost 2 bases, and 25 bases lay between the germline ends. In germline, CDR1 is SGHRS, CDR2 YFSETQ. CDR3 nucleotides: TGCGCCAGCAGCTTGTTAAGGGGAAGTACTGGGAGTATGCCCTACGAGCAGTACTTC. Translating gives CASSLLRGSTGSMPYEQYF.

Many counts were recorded for this clonotype. CDR3 coding DNA: TGTGCCAGCAGCCTCGTGCCGGGATTTGAGTTCTTC. It translates to CASSLVPGFEFF. The chain uses TRBV11-2 and TRBJ2-1, with D tentatively TRBD2 (5 bases). The CDR3 loop spans 12 amino acids. The V end was cut by 5 bases, the J end by 14 bases, with 16 bases between. The germline CDR1 and CDR2 sequences are SGHAT and FQNNGV.

The genes are TRBV27 and TRBJ2-2; D is uncertain. CDR1 and CDR2 (germline): MNHEY, SMNVEV (reference sequence). The CDR3 has 13 amino acids. Trimming cost V 3 bases and J 3 bases, with 5 bases left between them. This chain's CDR3 is CASSFRDTGELFF. In DNA, the CDR3 is TGTGCCAGCAGTTTTCGAGACACCGGGGAGCTGTTTTTT.

The V call is TRBV29-1, the J call TRBJ1-1; no clear D. The CDR3 has 9 amino acids. Germline loops: CDR1 SQVTM, CDR2 ANQGSEA. Trimming left V 1 base short and J 7 bases short, with 1 base between. CDR3 DNA: TGCAGCGTTGAAGTTGAAGCTTTCTTT. It translates to CSVEVEAFF. Based on the CDR3 plus reference TRBV29-1 and TRBJ1-1, the full variable domain is SAVISQKPSRDICQRGTSLTIQCQVDSQVTMMFWYRQQPGQSLTLIATANQGSEATYESGFVIDKFPISRPNLTFSTLTVSNMSPEDSSIYLCSVEVEAFFGQGTRLTVV.

As regards this clonotype: At one end the junction does not follow the germline gene, possibly because of a read error. V and J are TRBV7-9 and TRBJ2-1; 15 bases agree with TRBD2. This CDR3 comprises 15 residues. Germline V CDR1 and CDR2: SEHNR, FQNEAQ (reference sequence). The CDR3 sequence is CASSPGLAGGNERFF. CDR3 DNA sequence: TGTGCCAGCAGCCCGGGACTAGCGGGAGGCAATGAGCGGTTCTTC.

The sample holds many counts of this clonotype. J is TRBJ1-5 and V is TRBV5-6; the match to TRBD1 covers 7 bases. Germline V lookup: CDR1 SGHDT, CDR2 YYEEEE. V shed 0 bases, J shed 6 bases, and the junction held 6 bases outside the gene matches. The CDR3 spans 15 residues. This chain's CDR3 is CASSLAGRGIQPQHF. Written as DNA, the CDR3 is TGTGCCAGCAGCTTGGCGGGCAGGGGGATTCAGCCCCAGCATTTT. Complete variable domain (other parts from reference TRBV5-6 and TRBJ1-5): DAGVTQSPTHLIKTRGQQVTLRCSPKSGHDTVSWYQQALGQGPQFIFQYYEEEERQRGNFPDRFSGHQFPNYSSELNVNALLLGDSALYLCASSLAGRGIQPQHFGDGTRLSIL.